Below are 23 T cell receptor beta chains sequenced from a single sample in a study of blood T cell repertoires in COVID-19. Libraries were prepared by immunoSEQ multiplex PCR; TCRdb keeps only in-frame clonotypes and omits some of them. This table has fewer than 350,000 clones, 75% to 90% appearing once. The sequenced sample consisted of peripheral blood. These receptors all stem from a woman in her 30s who had recovered from COVID-19.

This chain uses TRBV19 with TRBJ2-1; D is undetermined. The CDR3 consists of 15 residues. V was pared by 3 bases and J by 2 bases, with 11 bases between. The germline gives CDR1 LNHDA, CDR2 SQIVND (reference sequence). CDR3 sequence reads: CASSISPGTYNEQFF. CDR3 nucleotide sequence: TGTGCCAGTAGTATTTCCCCTGGCACCTACAATGAGCAGTTCTTC.

CDR3 region: CASSSYRDYYNEQFF. DNA for the CDR3: TGTGCCAGCAGCTCCTACCGGGACTACTACAATGAGCAGTTCTTC. The V and J genes are TRBV11-2 and TRBJ2-1; 7 bases agree with TRBD2. The junction had 6 bases not matched to a gene; V was cut back by 4 bases and J by 3 bases. The CDR3 consists of 15 residues. CDR1 is SGHAT and CDR2 is FQNNGV in the germline V gene.

This clone was observed a few times. The chain has TRBV3-1 (or the pseudogene TRBV3-2) and TRBJ2-3; no clear D gene. V was shortened by 6 bases and J by 5 bases, with 9 bases between the two germline ends. Per the germline V gene, CDR1 is LGHDT and CDR2 is YNNKEL (reference sequence). CDR3 length equals 12 residues. DNA of the CDR3: TGTGCCAGCAGTCTTCGGGTAGATACGCAGTATTTT. Translation: CASSLRVDTQYF.

The CDR3 DNA follows: TGTGCCAGCAGCCCCCCCGGGGGGTGGGACCAAGAGACCCAGTACTTC. This gives the protein CASSPPGGWDQETQYF. V gene TRBV7-9 combines with J gene TRBJ2-5; TRBD2 aligns across 7 bases. This CDR3 region has 16 residues. In germline, CDR1 is SEHNR, CDR2 FQNEAQ (reference sequence). The V and J ends lost 5 bases and 0 bases, in that order; junction bases with no gene match: 9.

This clone was recorded once. The V and J genes are TRBV2 and TRBJ2-7; 15 bases match TRBD2. Germline CDR1 and CDR2: SNHLY and FYNNEI. This CDR3 has 16 residues. V lost 3 bases, J lost 3 bases, and 3 bases stayed unmatched. The CDR3 sequence: CASSEGLAGGLYEQYF. CDR3 nucleotide sequence: TGTGCCAGCAGTGAGGGACTAGCGGGAGGTCTCTACGAGCAGTACTTC.

The chain combines TRBV15 with TRBJ2-3; perhaps TRBD2 as D (6 bases). The CDR3 extends over 17 amino acids. CDR1 LNHNV and CDR2 YYDKDF come from the germline V gene (reference sequence). Trimming shortened V by 0 bases and J by 0 bases, and 13 bases separated the two germline ends. The CDR3, as DNA: TGTGCCACCAGCAGAGATTCCGGCGGGGTCAGCACAGATACGCAGTATTTT. Translating gives CATSRDSGGVSTDTQYF.

This clone occurred once. The J gene is TRBJ1-5, the V gene TRBV6-1; D ambiguous. The CDR3 consists of 12 residues. The V gene lost 3 bases and the J gene lost 5 bases, with 5 bases spanning the gap. The germline CDR1 and CDR2 sequences are MNHNS and SASEGT. This CDR3 is CASSDPYQPQHF. Here the CDR3 DNA reads TGTGCCAGCAGTGACCCCTATCAGCCCCAGCATTTT.

J is TRBJ2-2 and V is TRBV7-2; unclear D gene. V lost 5 bases, J lost 6 bases, and 13 bases lay in between. The CDR3 consists of 14 residues. The germline CDR1 and CDR2 sequences are SGHTA and FQGNSA. The CDR3 DNA sequence: TGTGCCAGCAGCCTGGCCTCCAGTCCCGGGGAGCTGTTTTTT. It encodes CASSLASSPGELFF.

This clone showed up just once. The CDR3 bases are TGTGCCAGCAGCCTCTTGGGGGGAAGCACAGATACGCAGTATTTT. Translated: CASSLLGGSTDTQYF. The rearrangement links TRBV7-8 to TRBJ2-3; maybe TRBD2 (6 bases). Trimming took off 5 bases at V and 0 bases at J, with 12 bases between the two ends. The CDR3 is 15 amino acids. Per the germline V gene, CDR1 is SGHVS and CDR2 is FQNEAQ.

The V and J genes are TRBV7-8 and TRBJ1-6; TRBD1 aligns across 9 bases. This CDR3 has 17 residues. CDR1 is SGHVS and CDR2 is FQNEAQ in the germline V gene. Trimming cost V 2 bases and J 5 bases; bases outside gene matches: 7. The CDR3 bases are TGTGCCAGCAGCTTATGGGGGGACAGGGAGGATAATTCACCCCTCCACTTT. This encodes CASSLWGDREDNSPLHF.

As to this clone: The same CDR3 is also encoded by other DNA sequences in this sample. In DNA form, the CDR3 reads TGTGCCAGCAGTCGGGGGGGCAATCAGCCCCAGCATTTT. Translation gives CASSRGGNQPQHF. The chain couples TRBV5-6 to TRBJ1-5; a possible D gene is TRBD1 (5 bases). Germline CDR1 is SGHDT and CDR2 is YYEEEE. The CDR3 has 13 amino acids. Trimming removed 5 bases at V and 2 bases at J, with 8 bases between.

The chain is built from TRBV6-4 and TRBJ2-3; 8 nucleotides align to TRBD2. V lost 0 bases and J lost 3; bases outside the gene matches: 5. CDR1 and CDR2 from the germline V gene are MRHNA and SNTAGT. CDR3 length: 16 residues. The CDR3 bases are TGTGCCAGCAGTGACTCTTTCGCGGGAGGTACAGATACGCAGTATTTT. It yields the protein CASSDSFAGGTDTQYF.

The chain couples TRBV7-2 to TRBJ2-2; TRBD1 agrees at 9 bases. Trimming at V came to 4 bases and at J to 5 bases, leaving 5 bases not matched to a gene. This CDR3 spans 15 amino acids. CDR1 and CDR2 (germline): SGHTA, FQGNSA. The CDR3 reads CASSSGQGGTGELFF. The CDR3 coding sequence is TGTGCCAGCAGCTCGGGACAGGGAGGAACCGGGGAGCTGTTTTTT.

On this clone: This sample includes further DNA sequences coding for the same CDR3. The rearrangement joins TRBV28 to TRBJ2-7; 10 nucleotides align to TRBD2. CDR3 length equals 13 residues. Germline lookup yields CDR1 MDHEN and CDR2 SYDVKM. With V trimmed by 6 bases and J by 4 bases, 3 bases remained unmatched. The CDR3 reads CASSRTSGYEQYF. DNA for the CDR3: TGTGCCAGCAGCCGGACTAGCGGATACGAGCAGTACTTC.

The J gene is TRBJ1-5, the V gene TRBV4-1; perhaps TRBD1 as D (5 bases). This CDR3 region has 17 residues. Germline V gene lookup returns CDR1 MGHRA and CDR2 YSYEKL. The V end was cut by 1 base, the J end by 2 bases, with 15 bases between. CDR3 coding DNA: TGCGCCAGCAGCCAAGCCAATTTAGGGGCTCGCAATCAGCCCCAGCATTTT. This gives the protein CASSQANLGARNQPQHF.

This clone was counted a few times. The genes are TRBV7-8 and TRBJ1-3; the D is unclear. The CDR3 is made up of 16 amino acids. Germline CDR1 reads SGHVS; CDR2 reads FQNEAQ. Trimming pared 5 bases from V and 4 bases from J, leaving 18 bases between. The DNA of the CDR3 is TGTGCCAGCAGCCCACCGGCGGGGAGGGCCGGAAACACCATATATTTT. This codes for CASSPPAGRAGNTIYF.

The CDR3 coding sequence is TGTGCCAGCAGCGACCAGGGGGCGTGGTCTGGGGCCAACGTCCTGACTTTC. It specifies CASSDQGAWSGANVLTF. The V call is TRBV9, the J call TRBJ2-6; 8 bases align to TRBD1. The germline V gene has CDR1 SGDLS and CDR2 YYNGEE. Losses at the gene ends were 3 bases for V and 1 base for J; bases not matched to a gene: 6. The CDR3 loop spans 17 amino acids.

The V call is TRBV6-1, the J call TRBJ1-2, with a possible D match to TRBD1 (6 bases). CDR3 length: 16 amino acids. CDR1 is MNHNS, CDR2 SASEGT, per germline. V was shortened by 0 bases and J by 4 bases, with 15 bases between the two germline ends. CDR3 coding DNA: TGTGCCAGCAGTGAAGCACACAGGGACCTTCCCTATGGCTACACCTTC. This translates into CASSEAHRDLPYGYTF.

The rearrangement links TRBV4-1 to TRBJ2-5; the match to TRBD1 covers 9 bases. Trimming removed 4 bases from V and 3 bases from J; junction bases left unmatched: 9. The germline V gene has CDR1 MGHRA and CDR2 YSYEKL. The CDR3 sequence is 16 residues long. The CDR3 DNA reads TGCGCCAGCAGCCTGGGTCGGGGACAGGGCGAAGAGACCCAGTACTTC. Protein: CASSLGRGQGEETQYF.

This rearrangement joins TRBV9 to TRBJ1-2; D is uncertain. Between the trimmed V and J ends, which lost 0 bases and 10 bases, there was a span of 22 bases. The CDR3 covers 16 residues. The germline CDR1 and CDR2 sequences are SGDLS and YYNGEE. CDR3 residues: CASSVGGSTTLDSYTF. The CDR3 nucleotides are TGTGCCAGCAGCGTAGGAGGGTCGACAACCCTCGATTCCTACACCTTC.

The V and J genes are TRBV24-1 and TRBJ2-2; 7 bases line up with TRBD1. Germline trimming cut 4 bases from V and 6 bases from J; bases unmatched to any gene: 4. The germline gives CDR1 KGHDR, CDR2 SFDVKD. This CDR3 region has 14 residues. CDR3 protein: CATSDPGQSGELFF. DNA of the CDR3: TGTGCCACCAGTGACCCGGGACAGTCCGGGGAGCTGTTTTTT.

The CDR3 bases are TGTGCCAGCAAGGAGGGCCACAATGAGCAGTTCTTC. Protein: CASKEGHNEQFF. The rearrangement joins TRBV2 to TRBJ2-1, with D possibly being TRBD2 (6 bases). The CDR3 consists of 12 residues. Between the trimmed V and J ends, which lost 7 bases and 5 bases, there was a span of 9 bases. The germline V gene encodes CDR1 SNHLY and CDR2 FYNNEI.

The J gene is TRBJ1-5, the V gene TRBV28; the match to TRBD1 covers 9 bases. The CDR3 runs to 14 residues. Germline V lookup: CDR1 MDHEN, CDR2 SYDVKM. J lost 6 bases, V lost 3 bases, and 3 bases had no gene match. CDR3 coding DNA: TGTGCCAGCAGTTTCCCGACAGGGGGTCAGCCCCAGCATTTT. Translated, it gives CASSFPTGGQPQHF.